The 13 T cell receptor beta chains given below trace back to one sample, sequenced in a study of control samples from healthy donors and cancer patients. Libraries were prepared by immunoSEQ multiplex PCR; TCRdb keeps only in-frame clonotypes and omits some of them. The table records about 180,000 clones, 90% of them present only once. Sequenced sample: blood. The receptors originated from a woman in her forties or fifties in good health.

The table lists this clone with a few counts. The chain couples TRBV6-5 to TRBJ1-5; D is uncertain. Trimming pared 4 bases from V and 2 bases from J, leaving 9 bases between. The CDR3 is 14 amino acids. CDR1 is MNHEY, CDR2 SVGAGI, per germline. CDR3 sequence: CASSLAGGNQPQHF. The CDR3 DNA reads TGTGCCAGCAGTTTAGCCGGAGGCAATCAGCCCCAGCATTTT.

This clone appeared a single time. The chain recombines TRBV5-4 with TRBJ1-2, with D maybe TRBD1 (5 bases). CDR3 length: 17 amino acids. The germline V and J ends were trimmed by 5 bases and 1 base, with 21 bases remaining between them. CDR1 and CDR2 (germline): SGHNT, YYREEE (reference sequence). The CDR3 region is CASSFDPTGGFNYGYTF. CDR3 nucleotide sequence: TGTGCCAGCAGTTTTGACCCGACTGGGGGATTTAACTATGGCTACACCTTC.

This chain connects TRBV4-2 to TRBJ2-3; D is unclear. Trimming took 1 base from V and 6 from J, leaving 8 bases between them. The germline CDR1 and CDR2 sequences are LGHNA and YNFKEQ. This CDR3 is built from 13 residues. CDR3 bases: TGTGCCAGCAGCCAAGGGGTGGCGGATACGCAGTATTTT. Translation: CASSQGVADTQYF.

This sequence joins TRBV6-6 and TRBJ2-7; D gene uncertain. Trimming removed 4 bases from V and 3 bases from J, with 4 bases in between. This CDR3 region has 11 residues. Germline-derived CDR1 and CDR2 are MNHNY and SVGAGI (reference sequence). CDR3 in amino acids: CASSSRYEQYF. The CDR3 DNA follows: TGTGCCAGCAGTTCCCGCTACGAGCAGTACTTC.

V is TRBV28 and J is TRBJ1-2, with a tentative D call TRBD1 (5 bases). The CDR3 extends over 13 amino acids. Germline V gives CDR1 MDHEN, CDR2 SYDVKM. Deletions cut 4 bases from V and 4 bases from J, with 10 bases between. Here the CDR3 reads CASSYRLRYGYTF. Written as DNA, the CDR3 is TGTGCCAGCAGTTACAGGCTGCGCTATGGCTACACCTTC.

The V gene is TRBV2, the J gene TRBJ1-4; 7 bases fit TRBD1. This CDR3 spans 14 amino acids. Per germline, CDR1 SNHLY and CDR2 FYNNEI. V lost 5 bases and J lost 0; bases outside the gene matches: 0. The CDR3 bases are TGTGCCAGCAGTCAGGGGGCAACTAATGAAAAACTGTTTTTT. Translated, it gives CASSQGATNEKLFF.

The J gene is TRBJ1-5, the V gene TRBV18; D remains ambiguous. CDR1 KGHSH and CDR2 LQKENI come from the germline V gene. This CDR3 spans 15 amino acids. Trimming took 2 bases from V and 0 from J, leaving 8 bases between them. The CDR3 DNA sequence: TGTGCCAGCTCACCAAGTGGAAATAGCAATCAGCCCCAGCATTTT. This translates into CASSPSGNSNQPQHF.

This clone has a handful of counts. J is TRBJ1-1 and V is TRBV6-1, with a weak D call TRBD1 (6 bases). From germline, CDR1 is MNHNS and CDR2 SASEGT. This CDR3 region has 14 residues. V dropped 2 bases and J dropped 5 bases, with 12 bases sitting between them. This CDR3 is CASSETTGGTEAFF. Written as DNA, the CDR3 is TGTGCCAGCAGTGAAACGACAGGAGGGACTGAAGCTTTCTTT.

The CDR3 here is CASTGDRRTIDPTNEKLFF. DNA for the CDR3: TGTGCCAGTACCGGGGACAGGAGGACAATCGATCCAACTAATGAAAAACTGTTTTTT. This chain links TRBV19 with TRBJ1-4; the match to TRBD1 covers 8 bases. V lost 7 bases and J lost 0; bases outside the gene matches: 16. Per the germline V gene, CDR1 is LNHDA and CDR2 is SQIVND (reference sequence). CDR3 length: 19 amino acids.

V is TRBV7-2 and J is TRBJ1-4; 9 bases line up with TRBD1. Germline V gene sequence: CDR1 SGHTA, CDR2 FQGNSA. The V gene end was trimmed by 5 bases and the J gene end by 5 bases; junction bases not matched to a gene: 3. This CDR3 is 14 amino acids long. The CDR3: CASSTGQGNEKLFF. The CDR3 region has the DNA TGTGCCAGCAGCACGGGACAGGGAAATGAAAAACTGTTTTTT.

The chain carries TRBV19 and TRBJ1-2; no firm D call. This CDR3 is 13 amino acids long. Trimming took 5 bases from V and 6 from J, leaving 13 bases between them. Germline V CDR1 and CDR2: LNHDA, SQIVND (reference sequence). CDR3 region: CASSPLQANGYTF. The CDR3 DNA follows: TGTGCCAGTAGTCCCCTGCAGGCGAATGGCTACACCTTC. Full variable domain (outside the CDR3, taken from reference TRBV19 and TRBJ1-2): DGGITQSPKYLFRKEGQNVTLSCEQNLNHDAMYWYRQDPGQGLRLIYYSQIVNDFQKGDIAEGYSVSREKKESFPLTVTSAQKNPTAFYLCASSPLQANGYTFGSGTRLTVV.

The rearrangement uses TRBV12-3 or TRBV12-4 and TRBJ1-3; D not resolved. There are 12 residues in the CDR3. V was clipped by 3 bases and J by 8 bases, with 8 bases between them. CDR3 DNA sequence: TGTGCCAGCAGTTTGAATCGGGACACCATATATTTT. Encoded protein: CASSLNRDTIYF.

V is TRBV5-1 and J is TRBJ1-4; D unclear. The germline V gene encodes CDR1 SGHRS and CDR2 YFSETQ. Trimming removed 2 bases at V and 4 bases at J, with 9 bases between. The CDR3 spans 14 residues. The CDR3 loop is CASSLGRLNEKLFF. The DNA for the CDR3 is TGCGCCAGCAGCTTAGGTCGTCTTAATGAAAAACTGTTTTTT.